What follows is one T cell receptor (beta chain) and its context. Its antigen remains unknown. These data come from a study of cytomegalovirus exposure and HLA in healthy donors. Overall study findings and caveats: Researchers counted 180 or so TCR beta chains as cytomegalovirus-associated. When presence/absence was analysed, sequencing depth was taken to be roughly uniform across donors. Accurate prediction of most subjects' HLA-A and HLA-B alleles from TCR beta sequences was reported. Rarity marked most TCR sequences, yet some public TCRs occurred in many donors.

With 60 Vbeta and 13 Jbeta primers, the PCR was carried out. Repertoires were generated with immunoSEQ multiplex PCR, while TCRdb's copy carries only in-frame clones and drops some. The table shows 130,000 to 150,000 clones, with roughly 79% occurring only once. This CDR3 contains 14 residues. The germline V gene encodes CDR1 WNHNN and CDR2 SYGVQD (reference sequence). Trimming left V 0 bases short and J 7 bases short, with 10 bases between. The TCR sequence derives from a woman aged 25 to 39 in good health and CMV-seronegative. Sequenced input: PBMCs. The rearrangement uses TRBV10-1 and TRBJ1-5; D possibly corresponds to TRBD1 (5 bases). CDR3 coding DNA: TGCGCCAGCAGTGAGTCAGGGGAAGACCAGCCCCAGCATTTT. This encodes CASSESGEDQPQHF.